Sequencing of this T cell receptor beta chain was carried out in a study of blood T cells in healthy people across ages. Whole-study results and caveats: Unsorted PBMC input precluded a conclusive naive versus antigen-experienced comparison.

Then a second PCR, running about 6 to 11 cycles, was carried out with a sample-barcoded 5' primer and a J-beta primer mix. TCRdb reprocessed the 5' RACE reads via MiXCR and lists one record per CDR3 protein. This table holds about 1.5 million distinct CDR3 sequences, less than 45% found once. Regarding this clonotype: Its target is not known.

CDR3 length: 16 amino acids. CDR1 is SGHTA, CDR2 FQGNSA, per germline. The J segment lost 0 bases and the V segment lost 5 bases, leaving 7 bases of the junction unmatched. This TCR came from a woman under 30 in good health. The chain links TRBV7-2 to TRBJ2-1; 7 positions match TRBD2. The sample comprised blood. The CDR3 reads CASSRTSDISYNEQFF. CDR3 in DNA: TGTGCCAGCAGCCGAACTAGCGACATCTCCTACAATGAGCAGTTCTTC.